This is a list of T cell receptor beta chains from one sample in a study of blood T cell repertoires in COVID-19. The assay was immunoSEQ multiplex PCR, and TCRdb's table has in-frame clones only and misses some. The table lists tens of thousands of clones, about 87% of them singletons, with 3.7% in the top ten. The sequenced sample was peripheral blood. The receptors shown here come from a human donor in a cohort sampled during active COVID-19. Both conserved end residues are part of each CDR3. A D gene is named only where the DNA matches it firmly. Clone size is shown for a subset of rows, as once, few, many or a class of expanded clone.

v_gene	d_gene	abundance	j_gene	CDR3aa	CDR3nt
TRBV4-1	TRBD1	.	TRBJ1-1	CASSQQIGTVYSTEAFF	TGCGCCAGCAGCCAACAAATCGGGACAGTTTATTCCACTGAAGCTTTCTTT
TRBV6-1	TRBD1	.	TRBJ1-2	CASSEGSGGSPDTF	TGTGCCAGCAGTGAAGGCTCAGGGGGGAGTCCGGACACCTTC
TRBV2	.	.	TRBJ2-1	CASRPQGFSYNEQFF	TGTGCCAGCAGACCACAGGGATTCTCCTACAATGAGCAGTTCTTC
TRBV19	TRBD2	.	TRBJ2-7	CASSGRAGDYEQYF	TGTGCCAGTAGTGGACGAGCGGGGGACTACGAGCAGTACTTC
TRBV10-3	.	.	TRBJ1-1	CAISAQGVGNTEAFF	TGTGCCATCAGTGCACAGGGTGTGGGGAACACTGAAGCTTTCTTT
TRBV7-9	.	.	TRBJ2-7	CASSFSLRQGSYEQYF	TGTGCCAGCAGCTTCTCCTTGAGGCAGGGGAGTTACGAGCAGTACTTC
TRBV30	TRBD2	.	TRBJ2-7	CAWVPLLGSSGSREQYF	TGTGCCTGGGTTCCCCTCCTGGGCTCTAGCGGGAGTAGAGAGCAGTACTTC
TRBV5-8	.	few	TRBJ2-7	CASRLPGGEQYF	TGTGCCAGCAGATTGCCCGGGGGCGAGCAGTACTTC
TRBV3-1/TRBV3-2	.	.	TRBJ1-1	CASSPLTLNTEAFF	TGTGCCAGCAGCCCCCTTACATTGAACACTGAAGCTTTCTTT
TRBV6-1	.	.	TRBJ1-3	CASSEAGSGNTIYF	TGTGCCAGCAGTGAGGCGGGTTCTGGAAACACCATATATTTT
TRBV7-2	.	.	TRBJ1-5	CASSPLGANQPQHF	TGTGCCAGCAGCCCCCTGGGGGCCAATCAGCCCCAGCATTTT
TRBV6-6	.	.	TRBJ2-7	CASSYSRGGGNEQYF	TGTGCCAGCAGTTACAGTAGGGGAGGGGGGAACGAGCAGTACTTC
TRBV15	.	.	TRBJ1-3	CATSIQGVGNTIYF	TGTGCCACCAGCATACAGGGAGTCGGAAACACCATATATTTT
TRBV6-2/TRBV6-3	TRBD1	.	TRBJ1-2	CASSVRDRVPNYGYTF	TGTGCCAGCAGTGTCCGGGACAGGGTCCCTAACTATGGCTACACCTTC
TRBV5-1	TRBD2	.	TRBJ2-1	CASSQDGGRTNEQFF	TGCGCCAGCAGCCAGGACGGCGGGAGGACCAATGAGCAGTTCTTC
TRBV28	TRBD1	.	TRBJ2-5	CASSFGTEETQYF	TGTGCCAGCAGTTTTGGGACAGAAGAGACCCAGTACTTC
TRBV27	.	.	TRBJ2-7	CASSLGREFYEQYF	TGTGCCAGCAGTTTAGGACGGGAGTTCTACGAGCAGTACTTC
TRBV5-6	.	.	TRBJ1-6	CASSQILLQSPLHF	TGTGCCAGCAGCCAAATCCTACTTCAATCACCCCTCCACTTT
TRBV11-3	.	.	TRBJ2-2	CASSYRDAEMTGELFF	TGTGCCAGCAGTTACAGGGACGCGGAGATGACCGGGGAGCTGTTTTTT
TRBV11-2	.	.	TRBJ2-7	CASSFDRQNYEQYF	TGTGCCAGCAGCTTTGACAGACAGAACTACGAGCAGTACTTC
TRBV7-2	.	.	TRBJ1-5	CASSLDGLNQPQHF	TGTGCCAGCAGCTTAGACGGACTCAATCAGCCCCAGCATTTT
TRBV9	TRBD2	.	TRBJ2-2	CASSVGAGVNTGELFF	TGTGCCAGCAGCGTAGGGGCGGGGGTGAACACCGGGGAGCTGTTTTTT
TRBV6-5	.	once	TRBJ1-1	CASSPRGVRTEAFF	TGTGCCAGCAGTCCCCGGGGGGTACGGACTGAAGCTTTCTTT
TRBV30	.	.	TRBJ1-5	CAWSSDRQPQHF	TGTGCCTGGAGTAGCGATAGACAGCCCCAGCATTTT
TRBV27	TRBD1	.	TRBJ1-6	CASSLLFSGTGGSPLHF	TGTGCCAGCAGTTTATTATTCTCCGGGACAGGGGGTTCACCCCTCCACTTT
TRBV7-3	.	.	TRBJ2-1	CASSLRGLRNEQFF	TGTGCCAGCAGCTTGCGCGGACTCCGCAATGAGCAGTTCTTC
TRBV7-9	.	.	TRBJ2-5	CASTLDGGYQETQYF	TGTGCCAGCACCCTGGATGGGGGGTACCAAGAGACCCAGTACTTC
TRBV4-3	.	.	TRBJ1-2	CASSQKAGTANYGYTF	TGCGCCAGCAGCCAAAAGGCGGGGACGGCCAACTATGGCTACACCTTC
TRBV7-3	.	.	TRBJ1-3	CASSLNPNGNTIYF	TGTGCCAGCAGCTTAAATCCAAATGGAAACACCATATATTTT
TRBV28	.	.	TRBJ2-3	CASSESTGIGADTQYF	TGTGCCAGCAGTGAATCTACAGGGATCGGGGCAGATACGCAGTATTTT
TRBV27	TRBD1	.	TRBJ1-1	CASRSNRGTANTEAFF	TGTGCCAGCAGATCCAACCGGGGGACAGCGAACACTGAAGCTTTCTTT
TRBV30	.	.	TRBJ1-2	CAWSKTSSRPRRGYTF	TGTGCCTGGAGCAAAACCAGCTCTAGGCCCCGTAGGGGCTACACCTTC
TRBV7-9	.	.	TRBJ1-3	CASSARRATAGNTIYF	TGTGCCAGCAGCGCCCGGCGGGCGACGGCTGGAAACACCATATATTTT
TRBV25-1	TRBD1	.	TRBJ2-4	CASSGGQGKKDIQYF	TGTGCCAGCAGTGGGGGACAGGGCAAAAAGGACATTCAGTACTTC
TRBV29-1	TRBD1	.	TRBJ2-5	CSAGQGRETQYF	TGCAGCGCTGGACAGGGACGAGAGACCCAGTACTTC
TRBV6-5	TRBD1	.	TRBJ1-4	CASRARDRGEKLFF	TGTGCCAGCAGAGCTCGGGACAGGGGGGAAAAACTGTTTTTT
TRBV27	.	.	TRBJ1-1	CASSLAGNTEAFF	TGTGCCAGCAGTTTAGCAGGGAACACTGAAGCTTTCTTT
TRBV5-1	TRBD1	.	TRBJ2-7	CASSSGTETYEQYF	TGCGCCAGCAGCTCCGGGACAGAAACCTACGAGCAGTACTTC
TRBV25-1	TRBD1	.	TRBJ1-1	CASTKRSGGGEAFF	TGTGCCAGCACTAAAAGGTCAGGGGGCGGTGAAGCTTTCTTT
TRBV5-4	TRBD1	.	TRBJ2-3	CASSEQGAGGTDTQYF	TGTGCCAGCAGCGAACAGGGGGCAGGTGGCACAGATACGCAGTATTTT
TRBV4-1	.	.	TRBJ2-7	CASSQLDAGSEQYF	TGCGCCAGCAGCCAATTAGACGCCGGGAGCGAGCAGTACTTC
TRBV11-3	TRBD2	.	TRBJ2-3	CASSLGGRAADTQYF	TGTGCCAGCAGCTTAGGCGGGAGGGCCGCAGATACGCAGTATTTT
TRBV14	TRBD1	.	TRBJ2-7	CASSRSNRGEQYF	TGTGCCAGCAGCCGTAGCAACAGGGGGGAGCAGTACTTC
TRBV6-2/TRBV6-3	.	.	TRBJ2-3	CASSTGSDTQYF	TGTGCCAGCAGTACAGGGTCAGATACGCAGTATTTT
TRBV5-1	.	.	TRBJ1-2	CASSLGPEGYTF	TGCGCCAGCAGCTTGGGTCCTGAGGGCTACACCTTC
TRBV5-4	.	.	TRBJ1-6	CASSLGQGGSPLHF	TGTGCCAGCAGCTTGGGGCAGGGTGGCTCACCCCTCCACTTT
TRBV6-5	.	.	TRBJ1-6	CASTVQGSSPLHF	TGTGCCAGCACGGTACAGGGATCTTCACCCCTCCACTTT
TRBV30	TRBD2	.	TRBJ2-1	CAWRSPGRGGEQFF	TGTGCCTGGAGAAGTCCGGGGCGGGGGGGCGAGCAGTTCTTC